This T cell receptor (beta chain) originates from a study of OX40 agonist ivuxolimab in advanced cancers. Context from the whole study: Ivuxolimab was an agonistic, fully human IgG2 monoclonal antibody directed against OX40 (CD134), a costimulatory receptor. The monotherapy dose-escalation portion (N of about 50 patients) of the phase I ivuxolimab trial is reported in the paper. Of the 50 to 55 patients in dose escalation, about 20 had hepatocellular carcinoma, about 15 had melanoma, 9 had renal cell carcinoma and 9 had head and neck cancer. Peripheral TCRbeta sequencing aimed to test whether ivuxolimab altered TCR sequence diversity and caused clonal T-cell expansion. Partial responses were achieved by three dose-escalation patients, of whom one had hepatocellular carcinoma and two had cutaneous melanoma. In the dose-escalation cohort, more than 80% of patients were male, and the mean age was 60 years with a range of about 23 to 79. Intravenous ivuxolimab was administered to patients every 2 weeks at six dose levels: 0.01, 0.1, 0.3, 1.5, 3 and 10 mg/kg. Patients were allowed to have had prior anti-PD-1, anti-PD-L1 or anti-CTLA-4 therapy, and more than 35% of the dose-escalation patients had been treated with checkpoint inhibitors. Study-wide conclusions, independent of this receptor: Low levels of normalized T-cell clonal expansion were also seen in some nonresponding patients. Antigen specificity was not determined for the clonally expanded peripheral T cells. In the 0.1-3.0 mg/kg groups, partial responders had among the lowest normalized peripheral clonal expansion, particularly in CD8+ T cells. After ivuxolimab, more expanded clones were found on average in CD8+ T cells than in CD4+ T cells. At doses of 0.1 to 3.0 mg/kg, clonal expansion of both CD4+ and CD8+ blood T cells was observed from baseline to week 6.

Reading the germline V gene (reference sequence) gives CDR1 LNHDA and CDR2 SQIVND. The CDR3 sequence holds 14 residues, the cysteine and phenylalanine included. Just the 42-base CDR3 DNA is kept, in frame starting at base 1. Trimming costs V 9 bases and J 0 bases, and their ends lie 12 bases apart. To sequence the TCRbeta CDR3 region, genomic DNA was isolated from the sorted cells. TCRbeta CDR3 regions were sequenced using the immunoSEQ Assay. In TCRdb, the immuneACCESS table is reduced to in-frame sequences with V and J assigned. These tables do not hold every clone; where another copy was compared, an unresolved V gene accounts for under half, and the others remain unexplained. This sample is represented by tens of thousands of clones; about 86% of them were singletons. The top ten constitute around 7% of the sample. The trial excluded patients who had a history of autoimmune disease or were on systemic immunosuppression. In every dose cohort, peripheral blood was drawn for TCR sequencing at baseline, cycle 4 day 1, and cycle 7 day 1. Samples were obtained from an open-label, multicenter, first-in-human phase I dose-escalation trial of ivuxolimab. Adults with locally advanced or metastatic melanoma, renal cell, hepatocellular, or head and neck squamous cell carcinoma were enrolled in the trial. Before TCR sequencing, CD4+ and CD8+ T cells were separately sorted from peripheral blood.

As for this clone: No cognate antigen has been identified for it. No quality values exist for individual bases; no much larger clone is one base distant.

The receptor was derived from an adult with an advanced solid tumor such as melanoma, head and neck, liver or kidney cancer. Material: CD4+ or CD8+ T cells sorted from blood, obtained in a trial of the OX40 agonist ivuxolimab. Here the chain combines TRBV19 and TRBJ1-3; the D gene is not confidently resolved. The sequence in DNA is TGTGCCAGCGAACGTGGAAGCTCTGGAAACACCATATATTTT. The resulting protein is CASERGSSGNTIYF.